A selection of T cell receptor beta chains follows, all from one sample in a study of T-cell memory formation after mild COVID-19. One entry per CDR3 protein, called by TCRdb with MiXCR from the 5' RACE reads. The table lists some 490,000 distinct CDR3 sequences, approximately 18% of them singletons. Sequenced input: PBMCs or a T cell subset sorted from them (not recorded which). These receptors came from an adult woman who had mild COVID-19 (a few samples of this study predate the infection). Cell type and time point are not known. CDR3s include the opening cysteine and the closing phenylalanine or tryptophan. Part of the rows lack a size; the others show once, few, many or a class for expanded clones.

>TRBJ1-2|few|TRBV4-2
CASSQEGGADRIYGYTF
>TRBJ2-7|few|TRBV6-2/TRBV6-3
CASSWGMWGFSYEQYF
>TRBJ2-7|NA|TRBV12-3/TRBV12-4
CASTWYRPTAGYEQYF
>TRBJ2-7|few|TRBV10-3
CAINSGQGSYEQYF
>TRBJ2-7|few|TRBV12-3/TRBV12-4
CASSTLTGEFEQYF
>TRBJ2-1|NA|TRBV20-1
CSATGLAINEQFF
>TRBJ2-5|few|TRBV6-6
CASSYSLDREETQYF
>TRBJ2-5|many|TRBV7-3
CASSVGGRKQETQYF
>TRBJ2-5|NA|TRBV21-1
CASTTPQRTSGGLQETQYF
>TRBJ2-1|NA|TRBV6-5
CASSYSISGNEQFF
>TRBJ2-7|few|TRBV5-1
CASSRILTGWEQYF
>TRBJ2-7|few|TRBV5-1
CASSLRQGDEQYF
>TRBJ2-5|NA|TRBV7-9
CASSPVRVAGDETQYF
>TRBJ1-1|NA|TRBV12-3/TRBV12-4
CASRQRTGQNTEAFF
>TRBJ2-1|many|TRBV6-6
CASSPFGDAAYNEQFF
>TRBJ2-1|NA|TRBV5-1
CASTLGGLAGGGGDEQFF
>TRBJ2-5|NA|TRBV3-1
CASNHFFRGGSRKTQYF
>TRBJ2-1|NA|TRBV6-2/TRBV6-3
CASSPPGEGGNEQFF
>TRBJ1-5|NA|TRBV21-1
CASSELWLRRGVSNQPQHF
>TRBJ2-1|NA|TRBV24-1
CATSDLVAGGNEQFF
>TRBJ1-6|few|TRBV4-1
CASSQGRGTDNSPLHF
>TRBJ2-1|few|TRBV23-1
CASSHKTWDYNEQFF
>TRBJ2-7|few|TRBV4-1
CASSQQGREQYF
>TRBJ2-2|NA|TRBV5-1
CASSFQSNTGELFF
>TRBJ2-7|few|TRBV14
CASSLGLAGVGSAFYEQYF
>TRBJ2-7|many|TRBV7-8
CASSLGEVYEQYF
>TRBJ2-7|few|TRBV20-1
CSAGGPSGMHEQYF
>TRBJ1-4|NA|TRBV6-5
CASSYSSLIGRSEKLFF
>TRBJ1-2|NA|TRBV5-6
CASSLVSENYGYTF
>TRBJ2-1|few|TRBV11-1
CASSLRSGMIYNEQFF
>TRBJ2-5|NA|TRBV11-2
CASSQGPALQQETQYF
>TRBJ2-2|many|TRBV4-3
CASSQVPSGSARTGELFF
>TRBJ2-1|few|TRBV9
CASSPRTTSGRGASYNEQFF
>TRBJ2-1|NA|TRBV27
CASSLTWNSWGEQFF
>TRBJ2-1|NA|TRBV13
CASSFTEGLINEQFF
>TRBJ1-1|NA|TRBV7-2
CASRQDRGNTEAFF
>TRBJ1-1|NA|TRBV5-6
CASSLNRGAEAFF
>TRBJ2-1|NA|TRBV24-1
CATSDFGSWNEQFF
>TRBJ1-1|NA|TRBV4-2
CASSRPESTEAFF
>TRBJ1-2|NA|TRBV9
CASSVGEIYGYTF
>TRBJ2-3|NA|TRBV6-1
CASRGTSRDTQYF
>TRBJ2-5|many|TRBV4-2
CASSQEAGGPPETQYF
>TRBJ2-3|many|TRBV5-1
CASSRDTSTDTQYF
>TRBJ2-1|NA|TRBV6-6
CASTDGGKTGLDDEQFF
>TRBJ2-1|few|TRBV4-1
CASTQGGVAGKYNEQFF
>TRBJ2-3|NA|TRBV24-1
CATSDPGPSGGDTQYF
>TRBJ2-5|NA|TRBV14
CASSPHPEETQYF
>TRBJ1-5|NA|TRBV7-8
CASSLVQGPYQPQHF
>TRBJ2-5|NA|TRBV12-3/TRBV12-4
CASSPSLGALTGLAGETQYF
>TRBJ1-2|few|TRBV5-5
CASSLGINYGYTF